Below, one T cell receptor beta chain is given with its context. V shed 0 bases, J shed 0 bases, and the junction held 6 bases outside the gene matches. Germline loops: CDR1 SGDLS, CDR2 YYNGEE. There are 17 residues in the CDR3. Assay: immunoSEQ multiplex PCR; the TCRdb copy retains only in-frame clones and omits some. The table shows 70,000 to 85,000 clones, with about 91% occurring only once. The sample belongs to a study of T cell changes during pregnancy in multiple sclerosis. The J gene is TRBJ1-2, the V gene TRBV9, with 9 bases aligning to TRBD1. This specimen consisted of peripheral blood, obtained before pregnancy. This receptor was identified in a female donor with multiple sclerosis, enrolled in a pregnancy study. The CDR3 nucleotides are TGTGCCAGCAGCGTAGTTGGGACAGGGAGACCTAACTATGGCTACACCTTC. Its translation: CASSVVGTGRPNYGYTF.